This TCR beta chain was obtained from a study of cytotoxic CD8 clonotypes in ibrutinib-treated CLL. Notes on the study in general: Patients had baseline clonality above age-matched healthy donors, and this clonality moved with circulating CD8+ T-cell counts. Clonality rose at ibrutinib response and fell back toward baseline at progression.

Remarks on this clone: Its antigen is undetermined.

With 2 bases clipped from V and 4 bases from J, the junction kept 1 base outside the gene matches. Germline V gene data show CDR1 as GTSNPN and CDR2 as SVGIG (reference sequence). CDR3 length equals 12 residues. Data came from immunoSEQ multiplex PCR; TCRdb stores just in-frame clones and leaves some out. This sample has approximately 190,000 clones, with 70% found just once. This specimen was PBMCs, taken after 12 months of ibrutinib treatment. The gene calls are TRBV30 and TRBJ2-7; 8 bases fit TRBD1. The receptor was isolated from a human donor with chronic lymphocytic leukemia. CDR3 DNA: TGTGCCTGGAGTTGGACAGGGTACGAGCAGTACTTC. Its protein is CAWSWTGYEQYF.